This T cell receptor beta chain was recorded in a study of CD8+ T cells in alopecia areata (dated by TCRdb to 2016 to 2019). For context, the study as a whole: Treated patients were enrolled in an open-label pilot trial of oral tofacitinib, 5 to 10 mg twice daily, for moderate-to-severe alopecia areata. Tofacitinib was administered for 6 to 18 months, and 6 months of follow-up off drug were then conducted to assess delayed response and recurrence. Disease severity in treated patients was measured with the SALT score, which quantifies the percentage of affected scalp surface area. To study T cell clonal expansion in alopecia areata, the researchers applied high-throughput TCRbeta sequencing to both the C3H/HeJ mouse model and human patients. On the human side, TCRbeta sequencing was run on scalp tissue and on sorted CD4+ and CD8+ peripheral blood T cells from healthy controls and from alopecia areata patients with either patchy or totalis/universalis disease. Tofacitinib-treated patients had biopsies at baseline and at 4 and 24 weeks of treatment, with a later scalp biopsy in several patients. Scalp clonality was compared across normal scalp (n=4), patchy alopecia areata scalp (n=8), and alopecia totalis/universalis scalp (n=8). RNA was obtained with the PAXgene miRNA kit for fixed scalp, the miRNeasy kit for PBMCs, and the RNeasy kit for mouse skin. immunoSEQ multiplex PCR using 35 Vbeta forward primers and 13 Jbeta reverse primers was used to amplify TCRbeta CDR3 regions. Results and caveats for the whole study, not just this receptor: With tofacitinib, both scalp clonality and the number of expanded CD8+ clones among the top 100 scalp clones went down significantly. Lesional scalp, especially in alopecia totalis/universalis, showed higher clonality and more expanded CD8+ clones than normal scalp, suggesting antigenic drive. Many expanded lesional clones persisted in scalp and blood during tofacitinib treatment, which may partly explain relapse after stopping treatment. Resident alphabeta T cells in normal human skin are also sequenced, complicating scalp TCR repertoire analysis, unlike mouse skin dominated by gammadelta T cells. Shared TCR sequences between patients were less evident than in mice, which may be partly attributable to HLA diversity in the patient population. Because the treated cohort was small and had only one nonresponder, larger studies are needed to examine links between baseline CD8+ expansion and response.

What this sample's time point label stands for: about 5 months on oral tofacitinib. The sample's treatment or condition label, decoded: oral pan-JAK inhibitor, 5-10 mg twice daily. From alopecia areata patients, peripheral blood was collected along with lesional scalp punch biopsies. PBMCs were isolated by density centrifugation and stained for CD3, CD4 and CD8, after which CD4+ and CD8+ T cells were sorted on a FACSAria. Including the terminal cysteine and phenylalanine, the CDR3 comprises 16 residues. Of all the DNA, just the CDR3 is kept, 48 bases in frame from base 1. V trim: 2 bases; J trim: 5 bases; unmatched bases: 10. Via the germline V gene, CDR1 is MGHRA and CDR2 YSYEKL. Receptor amplification or capture employed the immunoSEQ multiplex PCR assay. RNA was extracted from all samples and reverse transcribed into cDNA as template for TCR sequencing. First-strand cDNA was synthesized using SuperScript III with a 2:1 mix of oligo-dT and random hexamers. A synthetic immune receptor repertoire was used to assess amplification bias, and residual bias was removed computationally. The study's processing was this. Raw reads were preprocessed to remove errors, and CDR3 was defined by IMGT conventions from the conserved cysteine to phenylalanine. To get clonality, Shannon entropy was normalized by log2 of the number of productive unique TCRs and the result was subtracted from 1. CD4 or CD8 identity of scalp clones was inferred by cross-referencing scalp TCRbeta sequences with sorted blood CD4 and CD8 repertoires. Drawn from immuneACCESS, this table holds only the in-frame rearrangements with V and J called that TCRdb kept. Clones are partly lost; checked studies trace under half to an unresolved V gene and leave the rest unexplained. D and trimming were read from the DNA, whereas the V and J calls and clone size are those reported in that table. The sample contains some 88,000 clones, roughly 47% of them found a single time. More than 15% of the sample is held by the ten biggest clonotypes.

This clone was seen just once. The antigen this receptor binds is unknown. Within one base of it there is no much larger clone, and no base qualities were kept. The receptor was derived from a human donor with alopecia areata. Here the sequenced sample was CD8+ T cells sorted from blood, taken at week 24, from a patient treated with tofacitinib. This chain is built from TRBV4-1 and TRBJ2-5; 8 nucleotides in the junction match TRBD1. The DNA sequence is given as TGCGCCAGCAGCCAACTTCCTACAGGGGGATCGGAGACCCAGTACTTC. This is translated as CASSQLPTGGSETQYF.